What follows are 27 T cell receptor beta chains derived from one specimen sequenced in a study of somatic mutations in cytotoxic T cells in rheumatoid arthritis (dated by TCRdb to about 2017). Library construction relied on the immunoSEQ multiplex PCR assay. This is the immuneACCESS table as TCRdb keeps it, with only in-frame sequences that have V and J called. A part of the clones is gone; compared with another copy, unresolved V genes explain less than half, and the rest is unexplained. In all, the sample holds approximately 10,000 clones, and just under 85% of those were seen once. The ten largest clonotypes hold 8% to 10% of the sample. Sequencing was done on a sample of CD8+ T cells sorted from blood. The origin of the receptors is a woman aged 55-70 years with rheumatoid arthritis.

This clone was recorded only once. The chain is built from TRBV15 and TRBJ2-1, with TRBD2 matching over 11 bases. This CDR3 spans 17 amino acids. Germline CDR1 LNHNV, CDR2 YYDKDF (reference sequence). Losses at the gene ends were 0 bases for V and 8 bases for J; bases not matched to a gene: 9. The CDR3 nucleotides read TGTGCCACCAGCAGAGAGGGACTAGCGGCGGCCGACGATGAGCAGTTCTTC. It encodes CATSREGLAAADDEQFF.

The chain employs TRBV19 and TRBJ2-2; no clear D gene. The CDR3 consists of 14 residues. Germline V gene sequence: CDR1 LNHDA, CDR2 SQIVND (reference sequence). Trimming cost V 0 bases and J 7 bases, with 9 bases left between them. CDR3: CASSIEGTFGELFF. CDR3 DNA sequence: TGTGCCAGTAGTATAGAGGGCACGTTCGGGGAGCTGTTTTTT.

This chain joins TRBV4-1 and TRBJ1-1; the D gene is possibly TRBD1 (5 bases). V gave up 3 bases and J gave up 5 bases, with 10 bases separating them. The CDR3 has 13 amino acids. Per the germline V gene, CDR1 is MGHRA and CDR2 is YSYEKL. The CDR3 region is CASSQRGGTEAFF. The DNA for the CDR3 is TGCGCCAGCAGCCAGCGTGGGGGGACTGAAGCTTTCTTT.

This sequence joins TRBV11-2 and TRBJ2-1, with 11 bases that match TRBD2. V gave up 4 bases and J gave up 6 bases; unmatched junction bases: 5. The CDR3 contains 15 residues. Germline-derived CDR1 and CDR2 are SGHAT and FQNNGV. This chain's CDR3 is CASSSGLAGLNEQFF. The CDR3 coding sequence is TGTGCCAGCAGCTCCGGACTAGCGGGCCTCAATGAGCAGTTCTTC.

The V and J genes are TRBV11-2 and TRBJ2-1, with 8 bases fitting TRBD2. This CDR3 contains 15 residues. The V gene's germline CDR1 is SGHAT and CDR2 FQNNGV. V shed 5 bases, J shed 4 bases, and the junction held 7 bases outside the gene matches. For the CDR3, the DNA is TGTGCCAGCAGCGCCGGGGGGGAGAGGTACAATGAGCAGTTCTTC. Translating gives CASSAGGERYNEQFF.

This clone was counted a single time. V is TRBV20-1 and J is TRBJ1-2; no reliable D call. Germline V gives CDR1 DFQATT, CDR2 SNEGSKA (reference sequence). CDR3 size: 10 residues. V was shortened by 6 bases and J by 1 base, with 3 bases between the two germline ends. The CDR3 spells CSARNYGYTF. For the CDR3, the DNA is TGCAGTGCCCGTAACTATGGCTACACCTTC.

The chain is built from TRBV5-6 and TRBJ2-4, with 7 positions matching TRBD1. CDR3 length: 13 amino acids. Germline CDR1 SGHDT, CDR2 YYEEEE. V shed 2 bases, J shed 8 bases, and the junction held 4 bases outside the gene matches. In nucleotides, the CDR3 is TGTGCCAGCAGCTTTAGACAGGGACACATTCAGTACTTC. Amino acids: CASSFRQGHIQYF.

This chain links TRBV4-2 with TRBJ1-5, with 8 bases fitting TRBD1. This CDR3 contains 18 residues. V was pared by 0 bases and J by 4 bases, with 11 bases of the junction left unmatched. From germline, CDR1 is LGHNA and CDR2 YNFKEQ. CDR3 protein: CASSQELSGQGRNQPQHF. The CDR3 coding sequence is TGTGCCAGCAGCCAAGAATTATCTGGACAGGGAAGGAATCAGCCCCAGCATTTT.

The genes are TRBV7-9 and TRBJ1-1, with 9 bases lining up with TRBD1. Germline V gene lookup returns CDR1 SEHNR and CDR2 FQNEAQ (reference sequence). The CDR3 has 15 residues. Trimming cost V 5 bases and J 5 bases; bases outside gene matches: 9. The DNA for the CDR3 is TGTGCCAGCAGCCCCACGCCTGGGACAGGGACTGAAGCTTTCTTT. This translates into CASSPTPGTGTEAFF.

The genes are TRBV30 and TRBJ1-1; no reliable D call. Germline loops: CDR1 GTSNPN, CDR2 SVGIG (reference sequence). Trimming cost V 4 bases and J 4 bases, with 13 bases left between them. The CDR3 consists of 13 residues. As DNA, the CDR3 is TGTGCCTGGACCCCTGGGAGGTCCACTGAAGCTTTCTTT. This codes for CAWTPGRSTEAFF.

V is TRBV15 and J is TRBJ2-2; possible D gene TRBD2, 8 bases. V shed 8 bases and J shed 2 bases, with 18 bases lying between them. Germline V gene data show CDR1 as LNHNV and CDR2 as YYDKDF (reference sequence). This CDR3 has 16 amino acids. For the CDR3, the DNA is TGTGCCACCTTCCGGGAGGGACAGCCCAACACCGGGGAGCTGTTTTTT. It yields the protein CATFREGQPNTGELFF.

The chain joins TRBV19 to TRBJ2-7; 9 bases map to TRBD1. The V gene end was trimmed by 5 bases and the J gene end by 6 bases; junction bases not matched to a gene: 8. The CDR3 loop spans 14 amino acids. Germline values: CDR1 LNHDA, CDR2 SQIVND (reference sequence). CDR3 sequence: CASSPLTGGVEQYF. The CDR3 DNA sequence: TGTGCCAGTAGTCCATTAACAGGGGGCGTCGAGCAGTACTTC.

In this sample, this clone is medium-sized. This rearrangement joins TRBV4-2 to TRBJ2-7, with D perhaps TRBD2 (6 bases). Germline CDR1 reads LGHNA; CDR2 reads YNFKEQ. V was pared by 0 bases and J by 4 bases, with 16 bases between. The CDR3 spans 16 residues. The CDR3 DNA is TGTGCCAGCAGCCAAGACGGAGGCGGGACCTTTTACGAGCAGTACTTC. Translation gives CASSQDGGGTFYEQYF.

The rearrangement uses TRBV13 and TRBJ2-1; 15 bases align to TRBD2. The CDR3 contains 15 residues. Germline V gene data show CDR1 as PRHDT and CDR2 as FYEKMQ (reference sequence). V shed 4 bases, J shed 10 bases, and the junction held 5 bases outside the gene matches. CDR3 sequence reads: CASSYGLAGGYEQFF. The CDR3 DNA sequence: TGTGCCAGCAGCTACGGACTAGCGGGAGGGTACGAGCAGTTCTTC.

This clone turned up a few times. The CDR3 loop is CSVEGGDLPTYEQYF. CDR3 coding DNA: TGCAGCGTTGAAGGGGGGGATTTGCCTACCTACGAGCAGTACTTC. The chain has TRBV29-1 and TRBJ2-7; D possibly corresponds to TRBD2 (6 bases). The V and J ends lost 1 base and 2 bases respectively, with 15 bases between them. The CDR3 has 15 amino acids. Germline CDR1 and CDR2: SQVTM and ANQGSEA.

The chain links TRBV7-6 to TRBJ2-3; TRBD2 is a possible D gene (6 bases). Per germline, CDR1 SGHVS and CDR2 FNYEAQ. The CDR3 runs to 14 residues. Trimming took off 1 base at V and 3 bases at J, with 8 bases between the two ends. CDR3 bases: TGTGCCAGCAGCTTAGAAGGAGGGACAGATACGCAGTATTTT. Encoded protein: CASSLEGGTDTQYF. Combining the CDR3 with reference TRBV7-6 and TRBJ2-3 gives the whole variable domain GAGVSQSPRYKVTKRGQDVALRCDPISGHVSLYWYRQALGQGPEFLTYFNYEAQQDKSGLPNDRFSAERPEGSISTLTIQRTEQRDSAMYRCASSLEGGTDTQYFGPGTRLTVL.

V is TRBV6-4 and J is TRBJ2-7, with D perhaps matching TRBD2 (6 bases). The germline V and J ends were trimmed by 0 bases and 5 bases, with 26 bases remaining between them. CDR1 is MRHNA and CDR2 is SNTAGT in the germline V gene. The CDR3 runs to 19 residues. Written as DNA, the CDR3 is TGTGCCAGCAGTGACTCCCGACGGGGGTGGAGGACGGTTCGGGACGAGCAGTACTTC. This codes for CASSDSRRGWRTVRDEQYF.

CDR3 sequence reads: CASSFPTEGDTQYF. CDR3 bases: TGTGCCAGCAGTTTCCCGACTGAGGGAGATACGCAGTATTTT. V is TRBV27 and J is TRBJ2-3, with D possibly being TRBD2 (5 bases). This CDR3 spans 14 amino acids. Deletions cut 3 bases from V and 5 bases from J, with 12 bases between. Germline values: CDR1 MNHEY, CDR2 SMNVEV (reference sequence).

The rearrangement joins TRBV6-5 to TRBJ2-3, with a possible D match to TRBD1 (5 bases). Germline loops: CDR1 MNHEY, CDR2 SVGAGI. CDR3 size: 15 residues. The V and J ends lost 8 bases and 0 bases respectively, with 15 bases between them. CDR3 nucleotide sequence: TGTGCCAGCGGGTCGACAGTATCTAGCACAGATACGCAGTATTTT. Protein sequence: CASGSTVSSTDTQYF.

This chain links TRBV25-1 with TRBJ2-3, with 9 positions matching TRBD2. Germline CDR1 reads MGHDK; CDR2 reads SYGVNS. Germline trimming cut 4 bases from V and 3 bases from J; bases unmatched to any gene: 2. This CDR3 contains 14 residues. In DNA, the CDR3 is TGTGCCAGCAGTGTAGCGGGAGAAACAGATACGCAGTATTTT. It is translated as CASSVAGETDTQYF.

This clone appeared once. V gene TRBV7-9 combines with J gene TRBJ2-4; 8 positions agree with TRBD2. Germline V gene sequence: CDR1 SEHNR, CDR2 FQNEAQ (reference sequence). The CDR3 consists of 16 residues. After removal of 5 bases from V and 1 base from J, the junction contained 7 bases not matched to a gene. In DNA form, the CDR3 reads TGTGCCAGCAGCCAAGTAACGGGGGGGGCCAAAAACATTCAGTACTTC. Its protein is CASSQVTGGAKNIQYF.

CDR3 in amino acids: CASSPSGPYEQYF. The CDR3 DNA reads as TGTGCCAGCAGTCCTAGCGGACCCTACGAGCAGTACTTC. The chain links TRBV9 to TRBJ2-7; TRBD2 agrees at 7 bases. The CDR3 runs 13 residues. J gave up 2 bases and V 5 bases, and 4 bases lay outside the gene matches. Germline values: CDR1 SGDLS, CDR2 YYNGEE.

This clone was detected only a few times. The gene calls are TRBV7-6 and TRBJ2-7; the D is unclear. Germline values: CDR1 SGHVS, CDR2 FNYEAQ. V lost 5 bases, J lost 0 bases, and 11 bases lay in between. The CDR3 is 14 amino acids. CDR3 in amino acids: CASSLILSSYEQYF. In DNA, the CDR3 is TGTGCCAGCAGCCTGATATTGAGCTCCTACGAGCAGTACTTC. Full variable domain (remainder filled in from reference TRBV7-6 and TRBJ2-7): GAGVSQSPRYKVTKRGQDVALRCDPISGHVSLYWYRQALGQGPEFLTYFNYEAQQDKSGLPNDRFSAERPEGSISTLTIQRTEQRDSAMYRCASSLILSSYEQYFGPGTRLTVT.

This chain connects TRBV28 to TRBJ2-1; tentatively, D is TRBD1 (6 bases). Germline CDR1 reads MDHEN; CDR2 reads SYDVKM. CDR3 length equals 16 residues. Between the trimmed V and J ends, which lost 5 bases and 10 bases, there was a span of 24 bases. CDR3 nucleotides: TGTGCCAGCAGTCTACCAGAGGACAGTGGTTACCACGAGCAGTTCTTC. It encodes CASSLPEDSGYHEQFF.

The chain employs TRBV27 and TRBJ2-5; maybe TRBD1 (5 bases). Gene TRBJ2-7 matches the end of the DNA better, so the J call may be wrong. The germline gives CDR1 MNHEY, CDR2 SMNVEV (reference sequence). This CDR3 is built from 15 residues. The CDR3 sequence is CASSPEGVYSYEQYF. For the CDR3, the DNA is TGTGCCAGCAGCCCCGAAGGGGTATATTCCTACGAGCAGTACTTC.

The gene calls are TRBV10-1 and TRBJ2-7, with 10 bases lining up with TRBD2. The germline gives CDR1 WNHNN, CDR2 SYGVQD (reference sequence). The CDR3 sequence is 16 residues long. V dropped 8 bases and J dropped 6; count of bases not matched to a gene: 16. The CDR3 spells CASRGREREGPGEQYF. CDR3 coding DNA: TGCGCCAGCCGGGGGCGGGAGCGGGAGGGCCCCGGCGAGCAGTACTTC.

The chain combines TRBV6-6 with TRBJ1-1, with D uncertain. The V gene's germline CDR1 is MNHNY and CDR2 SVGAGI (reference sequence). The V and J ends lost 6 bases and 0 bases respectively, with 8 bases between them. There are 13 residues in the CDR3. The CDR3 DNA reads as TGTGCCAGCAGGGAGATAATGAACACTGAAGCTTTCTTT. This gives the protein CASREIMNTEAFF.